A selection of T cell receptor beta chains follows, all from one sample in a study of neurological immune-mediated disorders. TCRdb reanalysed the 5' RACE reads using MiXCR and keeps one entry per CDR3 protein. The sample lists about 84,000 distinct CDR3 sequences; approximately 10% were seen once. The sequencing input was PBMCs. The receptors stem from a man aged 40-49 years in good health. Both conserved end residues are part of each CDR3. Fields, in order: V gene, CDR3 length, clone size, J gene, D gene, CDR3 protein, CDR3 DNA. A D gene is named only where the DNA matches it firmly. A row's size may be missing; if present it is once, few, many or a size class.

>TRBV5-1|14|many|TRBJ1-2|NA
CASSLEGKDYGYTF
TGCGCCAGCAGCTTAGAGGGCAAGGACTATGGCTACACCTTC
>TRBV20-1|13|many|TRBJ1-5|NA
CSARDHVGQPQHF
TGCAGTGCTAGAGATCACGTTGGTCAGCCCCAGCATTTT
>TRBV5-1|15|many|TRBJ2-1|NA
CASSSETGAYNEQFF
TGCGCCAGCAGCTCAGAGACAGGAGCCTACAATGAGCAGTTCTTC
>TRBV7-9|17|many|TRBJ2-1|TRBD2
CASSKPTSGRTYNEQFF
TGTGCCAGCAGTAAGCCTACTAGCGGGAGGACCTACAATGAGCAGTTCTTC
>TRBV20-1|14|medium-sized|TRBJ2-1|NA
CSARGRSSYNEQFF
TGCAGTGCCCGTGGACGATCCTCCTACAATGAGCAGTTCTTC
>TRBV12-3/TRBV12-4|12|many|TRBJ2-2|NA
CASRAWTGELFF
TGTGCCAGTAGGGCATGGACCGGGGAGCTGTTTTTT
>TRBV20-1|15|many|TRBJ2-3|TRBD2
CSARWSSGRTDTQYF
TGCAGTGCTAGATGGTCTAGCGGGAGAACGGATACGCAGTATTTT
>TRBV7-2|13|many|TRBJ2-1|TRBD1
CASSLTGINEQFF
TGTGCCAGCAGCTTGACAGGGATCAATGAGCAGTTCTTC
>TRBV5-1|15|many|TRBJ2-3|NA
CASSLTREGTDTQYF
TGCGCCAGCAGCCTGACCAGGGAGGGCACAGATACGCAGTATTTT
>TRBV12-3/TRBV12-4|12|medium-sized|TRBJ1-1|NA
CASSSDADEAFF
TGTGCCAGCAGCTCGGACGCCGATGAAGCTTTCTTT
>TRBV20-1|15|many|TRBJ2-5|TRBD1
CSARPFDRGQETQYF
TGCAGTGCTAGGCCCTTTGACAGGGGGCAAGAGACCCAGTACTTC
>TRBV12-3/TRBV12-4|15|many|TRBJ1-1|NA
CASSRGTVMNTEAFF
TGTGCCAGCAGTCGCGGGACCGTCATGAACACTGAAGCTTTCTTT
>TRBV7-9|13|many|TRBJ2-3|NA
CASSLVTADTQYF
TGTGCCAGCAGCTTAGTAACAGCTGATACGCAGTATTTT
>TRBV19|13|many|TRBJ1-5|NA
CASTKYSNQPQHF
TGTGCCAGTACCAAATATAGCAATCAGCCCCAGCATTTT
>TRBV12-3/TRBV12-4|14|many|TRBJ1-2|NA
CASSLSQGRYGYTF
TGTGCCAGCAGTTTATCGCAGGGCCGCTATGGCTACACCTTC
>TRBV7-9|13|many|TRBJ1-1|NA
CASSFTAATEAFF
TGTGCCAGCAGCTTCACAGCGGCCACTGAAGCTTTCTTT
>TRBV10-3|22|many|TRBJ1-5|TRBD1
CAISSGTGREGNMVGSNQPQHF
TGTGCCATCAGCTCCGGGACAGGAAGGGAAGGAAACATGGTAGGAAGCAATCAGCCCCAGCATTTT
>TRBV3-1|15|many|TRBJ2-3|TRBD1
CASSQTGAGTDTQYF
TGTGCCAGCAGCCAAACAGGGGCGGGCACAGATACGCAGTATTTT
>TRBV2|12|many|TRBJ1-2|NA
CASSEGPGGYTF
TGTGCCAGCAGTGAAGGGCCGGGGGGCTACACCTTC
>TRBV6-5|13|NA|TRBJ1-6|NA
CASSFTGNSPLHF
TGTGCCAGCAGTTTTACAGGGAATTCACCCCTCCACTTT
>TRBV7-9|14|many|TRBJ2-7|TRBD1
CASSLRQGAGEQYF
TGTGCCAGCAGCTTAAGACAGGGGGCTGGCGAGCAGTACTTC
>TRBV10-3|12|few|TRBJ2-2|NA
CATLAHTGELFF
TGTGCCACCCTAGCTCACACCGGGGAGCTGTTTTTT
>TRBV2|13|many|TRBJ2-3|TRBD2
CASYLAGADTQYF
TGTGCCAGCTATCTAGCGGGAGCAGATACGCAGTATTTT
>TRBV20-1|15|many|TRBJ2-2|NA
CSARDRSVGTGELFF
TGCAGTGCTAGAGATAGAAGCGTCGGGACCGGGGAGCTGTTTTTT
>TRBV20-1|18|many|TRBJ1-3|NA
CSARDGRTRAISGNTIYF
TGCAGTGCTAGAGATGGCCGGACACGGGCCATCTCTGGAAACACCATATATTTT
>TRBV14|14|many|TRBJ2-3|NA
CASSQDRSADTQYF
TGTGCCAGCAGCCAAGACAGAAGTGCAGATACGCAGTATTTT
>TRBV29-1|13|NA|TRBJ2-3|NA
CSAGGDSTDTQYF
TGCAGCGCCGGGGGAGACAGCACAGATACGCAGTATTTT
>TRBV7-9|14|many|TRBJ1-2|NA
CASSPAGGPYGYTF
TGTGCCAGCAGCCCCGCTGGGGGGCCCTATGGCTACACCTTC
>TRBV5-1|15|many|TRBJ2-5|TRBD2
CASTSGGNIQETQYF
TGCGCCAGCACATCCGGGGGGAATATCCAAGAGACCCAGTACTTC
>TRBV7-9|15|many|TRBJ2-1|TRBD1
CASSLPGQGYNEQFF
TGTGCCAGCAGCTTACCGGGACAGGGTTACAATGAGCAGTTCTTC
>TRBV12-3/TRBV12-4|14|many|TRBJ2-7|NA
CASSFRDFRNEQYF
TGTGCCAGCAGTTTCCGGGACTTTCGCAACGAGCAGTACTTC
>TRBV20-1|14|many|TRBJ1-2|NA
CSARDGGFGRGYTF
TGCAGTGCTAGAGATGGCGGGTTCGGTAGGGGCTACACCTTC
>TRBV10-3|16|many|TRBJ2-3|TRBD2
CAISDSGTRNMDTQYF
TGTGCCATCAGTGATTCTGGGACTAGGAACATGGATACGCAGTATTTT
>TRBV27|17|many|TRBJ1-1|TRBD1
CASSSPAGTGGTAEAFF
TGTGCCAGCAGTTCCCCCGCCGGGACAGGAGGTACCGCTGAAGCTTTCTTT
>TRBV7-6|14|NA|TRBJ1-1|NA
CAGSLGNLSTEAFF
TGTGCCGGCAGCTTAGGCAACCTGAGCACTGAAGCGTTCTTT
>TRBV19|13|many|TRBJ2-7|NA
CASSTPEDNKQYF
TGTGCCAGTAGTACCCCAGAAGACAATAAGCAGTACTTC
>TRBV27|14|NA|TRBJ1-2|NA
CTSSSRGRSRGYTF
TGTACCAGCAGTTCCCGGGGACGGTCCCGAGGCTACACCTTC
>TRBV20-1|13|NA|TRBJ1-2|NA
CSARRTANYGYTF
TGCAGTGCCAGAAGGACAGCCAATTATGGCTACACCTTC
>TRBV5-5|17|many|TRBJ2-6|NA
CASSLWNRVSGANVLTF
TGTGCCAGCAGCTTGTGGAACAGGGTGTCCGGGGCCAACGTCCTGACTTTC
>TRBV5-4|12|NA|TRBJ1-4|NA
CASSTGNEKLFF
TGTGCCAGCTCGACGGGGAATGAAAAACTGTTTTTT
>TRBV20-1|14|many|TRBJ1-1|NA
CSAREFGVNTEAFF
TGCAGTGCTAGAGAATTTGGGGTGAACACTGAAGCTTTCTTT
>TRBV12-3/TRBV12-4|14|many|TRBJ1-1|NA
CASSPWGAVSEAFF
TGTGCCAGCAGCCCTTGGGGGGCCGTATCTGAAGCTTTCTTT
>TRBV7-9|14|NA|TRBJ2-7|TRBD1
CASSLLHDRAQQYF
TGTGCCAGCAGCTTACTTCACGACAGGGCCCAGCAGTACTTC
>TRBV20-1|17|many|TRBJ2-7|TRBD2
CSARDIGPMGGSYEQYF
TGCAGTGCTAGAGATATAGGTCCCATGGGAGGGTCCTACGAGCAGTACTTC
>TRBV10-1|13|many|TRBJ2-4|NA
CASTGPRGNIQYF
TGCGCCAGCACCGGGCCCCGAGGGAACATTCAGTACTTC
>TRBV12-3/TRBV12-4|12|many|TRBJ1-2|TRBD1
CASSDRADGYTF
TGTGCCAGCAGTGACAGGGCGGACGGCTACACCTTC